This TCR beta chain was sequenced for a study of T cells in Graves' hyperthyroidism and ophthalmopathy. Study results and limitations: Blood also contained most expanded thyroid clonotypes above 0.001.

Researchers took RNA transcripts and amplified the TCR beta CDR3 regions from them. Primed by the HTBI set, a first-round RT-PCR was run on the TCR CDR3. TCRdb re-derived calls from the multiplex PCR reads in MiXCR, one entry per CDR3 protein. The sample carries 540,000 or so distinct CDR3 sequences, under 60% recorded once. In regard to this clonotype: Antigen specificity is unknown.

Trimming took 4 bases from V and 11 from J; bases not matched to a gene: 10. This CDR3 has 14 residues. Germline V gene lookup returns CDR1 SEHNR and CDR2 FQNEAQ (reference sequence). The TCR originated in an adult woman with Graves' disease, either hyperthyroidism or ophthalmopathy (not recorded which). The rearrangement links TRBV7-9 to TRBJ1-5, with 8 bases lining up with TRBD1. Sequenced material: peripheral blood or thyroid tissue (not recorded which). CDR3 coding DNA: TGTGCCAGCAGCTCGGACAGGGTCAGCGAGACCCAGCATTTT. This translates into CASSSDRVSETQHF.